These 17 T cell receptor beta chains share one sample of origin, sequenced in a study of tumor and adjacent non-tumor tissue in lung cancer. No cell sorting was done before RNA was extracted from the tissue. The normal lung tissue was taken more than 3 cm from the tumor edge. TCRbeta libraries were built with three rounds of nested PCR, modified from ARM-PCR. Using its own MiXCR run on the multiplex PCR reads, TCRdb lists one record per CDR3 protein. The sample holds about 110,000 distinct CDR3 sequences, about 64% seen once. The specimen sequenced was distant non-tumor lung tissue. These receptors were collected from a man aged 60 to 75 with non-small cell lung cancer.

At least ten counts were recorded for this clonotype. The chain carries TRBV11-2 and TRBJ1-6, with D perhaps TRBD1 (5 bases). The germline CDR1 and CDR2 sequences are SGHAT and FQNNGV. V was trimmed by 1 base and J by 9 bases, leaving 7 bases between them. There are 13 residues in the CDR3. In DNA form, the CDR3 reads TGTGCCAGCAGCTTAGGAGGGACTTCACCCCTCCACTTT. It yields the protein CASSLGGTSPLHF.

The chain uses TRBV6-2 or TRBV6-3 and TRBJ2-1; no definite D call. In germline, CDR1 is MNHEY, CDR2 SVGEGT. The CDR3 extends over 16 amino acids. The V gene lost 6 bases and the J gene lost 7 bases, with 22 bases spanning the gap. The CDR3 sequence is CASSTPIIDGDNEQFF. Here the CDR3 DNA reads TGTGCCAGCAGCACCCCGATAATAGATGGGGATAATGAGCAGTTCTTC.

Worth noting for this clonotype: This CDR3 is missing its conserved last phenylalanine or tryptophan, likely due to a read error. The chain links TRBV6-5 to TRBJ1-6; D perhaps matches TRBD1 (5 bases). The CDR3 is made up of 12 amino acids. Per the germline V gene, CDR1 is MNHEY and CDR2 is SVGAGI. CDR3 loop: CASSSEGRPLHY. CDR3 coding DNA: TGTGCTAGCAGTTCCGAGGGGCGCCCCCTCCACTAT.

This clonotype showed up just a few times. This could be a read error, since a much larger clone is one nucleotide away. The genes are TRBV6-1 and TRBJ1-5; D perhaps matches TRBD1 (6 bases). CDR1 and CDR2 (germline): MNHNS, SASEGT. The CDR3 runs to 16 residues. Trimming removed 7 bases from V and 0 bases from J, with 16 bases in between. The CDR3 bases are TGTGCCAGCAACTGCGCCGCAGGGGATAGCAATCAGCCCCAGCATTTT. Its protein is CASNCAAGDSNQPQHF.

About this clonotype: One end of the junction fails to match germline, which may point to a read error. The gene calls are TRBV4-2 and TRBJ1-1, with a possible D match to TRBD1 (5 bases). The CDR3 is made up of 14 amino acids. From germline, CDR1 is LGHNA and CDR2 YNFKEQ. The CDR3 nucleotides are TGTACCAGCAGCCAAGGGGAGCGTGGCACTGAAGCTATCTTT. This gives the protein CTSSQGERGTEAIF.

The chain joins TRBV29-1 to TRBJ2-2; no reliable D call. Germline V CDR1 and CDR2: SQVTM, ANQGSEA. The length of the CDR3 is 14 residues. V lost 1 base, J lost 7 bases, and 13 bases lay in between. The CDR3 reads CSVEVSPQDGELFF. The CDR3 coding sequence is TGCAGCGTTGAAGTTTCACCTCAGGACGGGGAGCTGTTTTTT.

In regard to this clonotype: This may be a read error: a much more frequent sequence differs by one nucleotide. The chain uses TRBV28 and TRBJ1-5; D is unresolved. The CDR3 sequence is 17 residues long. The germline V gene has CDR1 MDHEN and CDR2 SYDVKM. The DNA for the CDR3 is TGTGCCAGCAGTTCATATACAGCGGGCGGGTCGGGTAGGCCCCATCATTTT. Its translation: CASSSYTAGGSGRPHHF.

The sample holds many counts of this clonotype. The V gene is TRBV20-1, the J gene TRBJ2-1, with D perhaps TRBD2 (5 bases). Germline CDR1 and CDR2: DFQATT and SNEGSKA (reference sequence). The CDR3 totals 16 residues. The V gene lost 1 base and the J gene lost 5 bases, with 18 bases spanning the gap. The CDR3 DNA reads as TGCAGTGCTAGAGTGGCTAGCTTAGGGATGGACAATGAGCAGTTCTTC. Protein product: CSARVASLGMDNEQFF.

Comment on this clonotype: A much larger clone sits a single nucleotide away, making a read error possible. The CDR3 region has the DNA TGCAGTGATAGGTACCTAGCGGACGAGCAGTACTTC. This codes for CSDRYLADEQYF. The rearrangement uses TRBV20-1 and TRBJ2-7; 7 bases align to TRBD2. The CDR3 contains 12 residues. Germline V gene sequence: CDR1 DFQATT, CDR2 SNEGSKA (reference sequence). After removal of 7 bases from V and 5 bases from J, the junction contained 8 bases not matched to a gene.

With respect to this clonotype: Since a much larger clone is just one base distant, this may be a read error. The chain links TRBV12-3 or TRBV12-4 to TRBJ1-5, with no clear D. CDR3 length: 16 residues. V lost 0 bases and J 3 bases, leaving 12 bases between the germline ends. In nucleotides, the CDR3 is TGTGCCAGCAGTTTAGCGGCGCGCTTGGTCAATCAGCCCCAGCATTTT. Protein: CASSLAARLVNQPQHF.

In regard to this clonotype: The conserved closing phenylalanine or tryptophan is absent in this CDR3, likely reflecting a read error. The CDR3, as DNA: TGCAGCGTCGCCGGTGGTCAGGGGCTGAGCTACGAGCAGTACTTA. Translated: CSVAGGQGLSYEQYL. This sequence joins TRBV29-1 and TRBJ2-7; a possible D gene is TRBD1 (6 bases). The V end lost 6 bases, the J end lost 3 bases, and 21 bases lay between the germline ends. The CDR3 spans 15 residues. Germline assignment: CDR1 SQVTM and CDR2 ANQGSEA.

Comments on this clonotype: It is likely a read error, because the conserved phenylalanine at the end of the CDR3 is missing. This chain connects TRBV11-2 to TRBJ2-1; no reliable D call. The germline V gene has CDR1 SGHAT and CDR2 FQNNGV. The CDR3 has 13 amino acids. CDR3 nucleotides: TGTGCCAGCGGCTTAGAGTCCTACAATGAGCAGTTCTCC. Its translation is CASGLESYNEQFS.

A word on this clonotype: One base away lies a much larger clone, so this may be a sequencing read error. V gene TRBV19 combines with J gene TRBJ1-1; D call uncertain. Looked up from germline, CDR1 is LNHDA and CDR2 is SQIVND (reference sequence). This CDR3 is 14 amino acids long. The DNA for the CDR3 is TGTGCCAGTAGTCCAAGGACGGTGAACACTGGAGCTTTCTTT. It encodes CASSPRTVNTGAFF.

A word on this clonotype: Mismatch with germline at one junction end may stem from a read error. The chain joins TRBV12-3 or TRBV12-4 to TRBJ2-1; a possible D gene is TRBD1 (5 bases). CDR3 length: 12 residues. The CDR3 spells CASIRGGAEQLF. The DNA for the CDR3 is TGTGCCAGCATAAGAGGTGGGGCTGAGCAGCTCTTC.

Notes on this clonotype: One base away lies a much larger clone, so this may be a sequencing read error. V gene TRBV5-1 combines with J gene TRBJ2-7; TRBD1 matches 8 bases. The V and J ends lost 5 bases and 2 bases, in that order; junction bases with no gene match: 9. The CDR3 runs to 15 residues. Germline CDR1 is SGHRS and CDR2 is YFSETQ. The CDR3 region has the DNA TGCGCCAGCAGGCATGGCGGGACAGGCGCCTACGAGCAGTACTTC. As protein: CASRHGGTGAYEQYF.

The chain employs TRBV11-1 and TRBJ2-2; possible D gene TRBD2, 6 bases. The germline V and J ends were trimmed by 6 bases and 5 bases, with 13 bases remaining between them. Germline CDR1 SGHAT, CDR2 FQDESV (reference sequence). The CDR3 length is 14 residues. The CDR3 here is CASSPSSATGELFF. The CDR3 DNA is TGTGCCAGCAGTCCGTCTAGCGCTACCGGGGAGCTGTTTTTT.

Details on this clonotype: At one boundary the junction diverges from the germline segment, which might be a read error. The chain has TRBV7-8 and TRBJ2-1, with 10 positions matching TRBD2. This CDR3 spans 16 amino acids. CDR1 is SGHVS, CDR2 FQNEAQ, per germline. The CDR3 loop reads CASSSPSGGADNEQLF. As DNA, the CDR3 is TGTGCCAGCAGCTCTCCCAGCGGGGGGGCCGATAATGAGCAGCTCTTC.